What follows are 10 T cell receptor beta chains derived from one specimen sequenced in a study of cytomegalovirus exposure and HLA in healthy donors. The primer mix had 60 Vbeta and 13 Jbeta primers. Some clones are missing from TCRdb's copy, which holds only in-frame ones; the method was immunoSEQ multiplex PCR. The repertoire has about 180,000 clones, about four fifths of them found once; the top ten carry 2.9%. The material sequenced was PBMCs. These receptor sequences come from a male donor in good health and CMV-seronegative.

The J gene is TRBJ1-1, the V gene TRBV19; TRBD1 matches 7 bases. Germline lookup yields CDR1 LNHDA and CDR2 SQIVND (reference sequence). CDR3 length: 16 residues. V gave up 5 bases and J gave up 0 bases; unmatched junction bases: 9. The CDR3 DNA sequence: TGTGCCAGTAGTTCCGACAGGGACTTTATGAACACTGAAGCTTTCTTT. Translating it yields CASSSDRDFMNTEAFF.

The chain employs TRBV28 and TRBJ1-5; D not certain. Germline loops: CDR1 MDHEN, CDR2 SYDVKM. This CDR3 has 15 residues. The germline V and J ends were trimmed by 5 bases and 7 bases, with 18 bases remaining between them. This CDR3 reads CASSIRVVRGQPQHF. For the CDR3, the DNA is TGTGCCAGCAGTATTCGGGTGGTTCGTGGGCAGCCCCAGCATTTT.

This chain links TRBV9 with TRBJ1-2, with D possibly TRBD1 on 6 matching bases. Per germline, CDR1 SGDLS and CDR2 YYNGEE. V lost 4 bases, J lost 4 bases, and 17 bases lay in between. This CDR3 comprises 15 residues. As DNA, the CDR3 is TGTGCCAGCAGCTCCAGGGGAGGGTACGGCTATGGCTACACCTTC. Translation gives CASSSRGGYGYGYTF.

This clone has just a few counts. For the CDR3, the DNA is TGTGCCAGCAGCTTATTGATAGCGGGAGCCACCGGGGAGCTGTTTTTT. It translates to CASSLLIAGATGELFF. The chain combines TRBV5-4 with TRBJ2-2, with 9 bases lining up with TRBD2. This CDR3 region has 16 residues. CDR1 is SGHNT and CDR2 is YYREEE in the germline V gene (reference sequence). V lost 2 bases and J lost 4; bases outside the gene matches: 6. The whole variable domain, remainder taken from reference TRBV5-4 and TRBJ2-2, is ETGVTQSPTHLIKTRGQQVTLRCSSQSGHNTVSWYQQALGQGPQFIFQYYREEENGRGNFPPRFSGLQFPNYSSELNVNALELDDSALYLCASSLLIAGATGELFFGEGSRLTVL.

The chain employs TRBV5-1 and TRBJ1-5; D is possibly TRBD1 (6 bases). V dropped 0 bases and J dropped 4 bases, with 11 bases sitting between them. This CDR3 comprises 15 residues. The V gene's germline CDR1 is SGHRS and CDR2 YFSETQ. The CDR3 protein is CASSLGGQLNQPQHF. The CDR3 DNA is TGCGCCAGCAGCTTGGGAGGACAGCTTAATCAGCCCCAGCATTTT.

This chain uses TRBV4-3 with TRBJ1-3, with a possible D match to TRBD1 (6 bases). V was shortened by 0 bases and J by 0 bases, with 15 bases between the two germline ends. Germline CDR1 reads LGHNA; CDR2 reads YSLEER. There are 18 residues in the CDR3. This chain's CDR3 is CASSQDPRQAYSGNTIYF. The CDR3 DNA reads as TGCGCCAGCAGCCAAGATCCGCGACAGGCTTACTCTGGAAACACCATATATTTT.

V is TRBV29-1 and J is TRBJ2-1; maybe TRBD2 (5 bases). V lost 3 bases and J lost 9, with 18 bases in between. Germline V gene lookup returns CDR1 SQVTM and CDR2 ANQGSEA. The CDR3 totals 14 residues. The CDR3 reads CSVERTRLGVEQFF. For the CDR3, the DNA is TGCAGCGTTGAGCGGACCCGCCTCGGGGTTGAGCAGTTCTTC.

In the case of this clone: A read error may produce the germline difference seen at one junction end. The chain carries TRBV18 and TRBJ1-4; 8 nucleotides align to TRBD1. Per the germline V gene, CDR1 is KGHSH and CDR2 is LQKENI. CDR3 length: 20 residues. In nucleotides, the CDR3 is TGTGCCGGCTCACCAGAGGGCAGGGGGCGCGTCACGGCCCTTAATGAAAAACTGTTTTTT. Translated, it gives CAGSPEGRGRVTALNEKLFF.

The V call is TRBV27, the J call TRBJ2-5, with D uncertain. The J call may not be correct, given that the DNA end is closer to TRBJ2-7. The germline V gene has CDR1 MNHEY and CDR2 SMNVEV (reference sequence). This CDR3 comprises 12 residues. The CDR3 DNA is TGTGCCAGCAGTTCTATTTCCTACGAGCAGTACTTC. It translates to CASSSISYEQYF.

This clone has more than one count but fewer than ten. The chain couples TRBV27 to TRBJ1-3; 8 nucleotides line up with TRBD1. In germline, CDR1 is MNHEY, CDR2 SMNVEV (reference sequence). The trim removed 5 bases at V and 0 bases at J, leaving 9 bases unmatched. The CDR3 is 17 residues long. The CDR3 loop is CASSPLRTGYSGNTIYF. In nucleotides, the CDR3 is TGTGCCAGCAGTCCCCTAAGGACAGGGTACTCTGGAAACACCATATATTTT.